Ten or more counts support the clone carrying this T cell receptor beta chain. Its antigen remains unidentified. The read ends 3 residues before the CDR3 terminus; that terminus is restored from the germline J gene. The sample originates from a study of T cell clonality in common variable immunodeficiency. Whole-study results and caveats: Common variable immunodeficiency TCR beta sequences reportedly had fewer deletions and N-nucleotide insertions.

Heparinized whole blood, 5 to 8 ml, came from each donor. The data were produced by immunoSEQ multiplex PCR, yet TCRdb's version contains in-frame clones alone and is incomplete. This sample has some 39,000 clones and no singletons, with approximately 1.3% in the ten largest. The V gene's germline CDR1 is SGHDT and CDR2 YYEEEE. V dropped 4 bases and J dropped 3; count of bases not matched to a gene: 4. The CDR3 runs 14 residues. Input material: peripheral blood mononuclear cells. This clonotype was sampled from a person aged 18 to 75 in good health. The V and J genes are TRBV5-6 and TRBJ1-3; 7 nucleotides align to TRBD1. CDR3 amino acids: CASSLDRVGNTIYF. The sequenced part of the CDR3 DNA is TGTGCCAGCAGCCTTGACAGGGTTGGAAACACC.